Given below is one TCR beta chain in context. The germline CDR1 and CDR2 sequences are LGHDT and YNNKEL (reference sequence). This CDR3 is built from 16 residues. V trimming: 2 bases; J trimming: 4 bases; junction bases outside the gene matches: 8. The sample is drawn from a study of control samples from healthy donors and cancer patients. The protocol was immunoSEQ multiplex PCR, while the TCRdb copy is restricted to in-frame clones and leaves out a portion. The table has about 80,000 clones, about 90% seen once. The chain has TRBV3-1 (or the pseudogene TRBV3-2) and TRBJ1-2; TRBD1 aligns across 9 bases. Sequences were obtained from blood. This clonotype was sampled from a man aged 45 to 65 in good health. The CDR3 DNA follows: TGTGCCAGCAGCCAACTACGACAGGGGGAGAGCTATGGCTACACCTTC. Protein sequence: CASSQLRQGESYGYTF.